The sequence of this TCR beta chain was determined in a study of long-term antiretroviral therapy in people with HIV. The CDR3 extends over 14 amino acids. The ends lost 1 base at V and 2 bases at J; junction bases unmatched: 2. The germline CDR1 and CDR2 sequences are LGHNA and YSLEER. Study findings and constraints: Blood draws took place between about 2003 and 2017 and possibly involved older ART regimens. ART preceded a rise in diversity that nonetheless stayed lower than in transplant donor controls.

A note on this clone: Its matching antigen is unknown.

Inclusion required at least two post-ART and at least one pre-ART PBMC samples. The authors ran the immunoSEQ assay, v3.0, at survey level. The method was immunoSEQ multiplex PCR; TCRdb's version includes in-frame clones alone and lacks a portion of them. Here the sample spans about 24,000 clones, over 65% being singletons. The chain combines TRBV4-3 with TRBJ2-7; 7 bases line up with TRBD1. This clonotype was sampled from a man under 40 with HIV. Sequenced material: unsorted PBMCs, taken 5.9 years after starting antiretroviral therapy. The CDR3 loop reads CASSQVQGAYEQYF. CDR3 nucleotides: TGCGCCAGCAGCCAAGTCCAGGGGGCCTACGAGCAGTACTTC.